This TCR beta chain was found in a study of T cells in Graves' hyperthyroidism and ophthalmopathy. The trim removed 3 bases at V and 6 bases at J, leaving 9 bases unmatched. This CDR3 is 17 amino acids long. Looked up from germline, CDR1 is SEHNR and CDR2 is FQNEAQ (reference sequence). Patients with uncontrolled infections, other autoimmune diseases, pregnancy or lactation were excluded. Thyroid ultrasound, orbital computed tomography, clinical symptoms, and serum thyroxine and TRAb underpinned diagnoses. Source material for PBMCs was 10 ml fresh peripheral blood. With respect to this clonotype: Its target is not known.

Researchers took RNA transcripts and amplified the TCR beta CDR3 regions from them. Initially, a first-round RT-PCR of the TCR CDR3 employed the HTBI primer set. TCRdb re-called the multiplex PCR reads with MiXCR, one entry per CDR3 protein. The sample includes 250,000 to 400,000 distinct CDR3 sequences, around 13% seen only once; the top ten take 34%. Study-level findings and limits: The majority of expanded thyroid clonotypes above 0.001 also appeared in blood.

This sequence was found in a woman aged 40-49 years with Graves' ophthalmopathy. The chain has TRBV7-9 and TRBJ2-1, with 12 bases aligning to TRBD2. Sequencing used blood. CDR3: CASSLPSGRARGNEQFF. CDR3 nucleotide sequence: TGTGCCAGCAGCTTGCCTAGCGGGAGGGCCAGAGGCAATGAGCAGTTCTTC.